These T cell receptor beta chains were read from a single sample in a study of blood T cell repertoires in COVID-19. Profiled with immunoSEQ multiplex PCR; TCRdb holds only in-frame clones, not every one. The repertoire has some 65,000 clones, roughly four fifths of them found once; the top ten carry under 30%. Sample: peripheral blood. Source of these receptors: a woman aged 80 or older with acute or convalescent COVID-19. The CDR3 runs from the conserved cysteine through the conserved F or W. A D gene is named only where the DNA matches it firmly. Clone size is given for some rows only: seen once, a few or many times, or a class if the clone is expanded.

cdr3_nt cdr3_aa v_call d_call clone_size j_call
TGTGCCAGCAGTTTCCGACGGGAAGGTTCACCCCTCCACTTT CASSFRREGSPLHF TRBV28 NA NA TRBJ1-6
TGCGCCAGCAGCTTGGTTACGGGGATGAACACTGAAGCTTTCTTT CASSLVTGMNTEAFF TRBV5-1 NA NA TRBJ1-1
TGTGCCAGCAGCGTATCACCCACTAGACAGGGAGATTACCTCGAAGCTTTCTTT CASSVSPTRQGDYLEAFF TRBV9 TRBD1 few TRBJ1-1
TGTGCCAGCAGCCCGCATAGCGACTACACCGGGGAGCTGTTTTTT CASSPHSDYTGELFF TRBV3-1/TRBV3-2 NA NA TRBJ2-2
TGTGCCACGACAGGTGACTCCTACGAGCAGTACTTC CATTGDSYEQYF TRBV28 NA few TRBJ2-7
TGTGCCAGCAGCTTAGGGACAGGAGTCTCTGGCTACACCTTC CASSLGTGVSGYTF TRBV7-2 TRBD1 NA TRBJ1-2
TGTGCCAGCAGCCCGGTCCACAGCACTGAAGCTTTCTTT CASSPVHSTEAFF TRBV9 NA NA TRBJ1-1
TGTGCCAGAAGCTTGGCACTAGCGGTAGCGGATACGCAGTATTTT CARSLALAVADTQYF TRBV5-3 TRBD2 NA TRBJ2-3
TGTGCCAGCAGTTACTCGATCAGGGAATTTGAATATGGCTACACCTTC CASSYSIREFEYGYTF TRBV6-2/TRBV6-3 NA NA TRBJ1-2
TGTGCCAGCAGCTCGCAGACAGGGCGGAACACTGAAGCTTTCTTT CASSSQTGRNTEAFF TRBV7-2 TRBD1 NA TRBJ1-1
TGTGCCAGCAGCTTGCGGGCAGGGGTCCAGCCCCAGCATTTT CASSLRAGVQPQHF TRBV5-6 NA NA TRBJ1-5
TGTGCCAGCTCACCGCCCGGACAGCGCATCTACTATGGCTACACCTTC CASSPPGQRIYYGYTF TRBV18 NA few TRBJ1-2
TGTGCCAGCAGTTCCAGGGCGGGAAACACCATATATTTT CASSSRAGNTIYF TRBV27 NA NA TRBJ1-3
TGTGCCAGCAGCTTAGTCCGGGAATACGAGCAGTACTTC CASSLVREYEQYF TRBV7-2 NA NA TRBJ2-7
TGTGCCAGTAGCACAGGGGTGGGCACTGAAGCTTTCTTT CASSTGVGTEAFF TRBV19 TRBD1 NA TRBJ1-1
TGTGCCAGTAGTCTCGGGACAGACACAGATACGCAGTATTTT CASSLGTDTDTQYF TRBV19 TRBD1 NA TRBJ2-3
TGTGCCAGCAGCCCCCAGGGGGCCATGAACACTGAAGCTTTCTTT CASSPQGAMNTEAFF TRBV14 TRBD1 NA TRBJ1-1
TGTGCCAGCAGCTTAGCGCTGCAGGGAGGGAGCACAGATACGCAGTATTTT CASSLALQGGSTDTQYF TRBV11-3 TRBD2 few TRBJ2-3
TGTCCTGGGAGCGCCTGGGACACCACAGATACGCAGTATTTT CPGSAWDTTDTQYF TRBV22-1 NA NA TRBJ2-3
TGTGCCAGCAGCCAGGTGACTAGCTCGGTTTGGGGGCAGTTCTTC CASSQVTSSVWGQFF TRBV14 TRBD2 NA TRBJ2-1
TGTGCCATCACTCGGACAGGGCGCTCTGGAAACACCATATATTTT CAITRTGRSGNTIYF TRBV10-3 TRBD1 NA TRBJ1-3
TGTGCCAGCTCACAACAGGGTATTACAGATACGCAGTATTTT CASSQQGITDTQYF TRBV18 NA NA TRBJ2-3